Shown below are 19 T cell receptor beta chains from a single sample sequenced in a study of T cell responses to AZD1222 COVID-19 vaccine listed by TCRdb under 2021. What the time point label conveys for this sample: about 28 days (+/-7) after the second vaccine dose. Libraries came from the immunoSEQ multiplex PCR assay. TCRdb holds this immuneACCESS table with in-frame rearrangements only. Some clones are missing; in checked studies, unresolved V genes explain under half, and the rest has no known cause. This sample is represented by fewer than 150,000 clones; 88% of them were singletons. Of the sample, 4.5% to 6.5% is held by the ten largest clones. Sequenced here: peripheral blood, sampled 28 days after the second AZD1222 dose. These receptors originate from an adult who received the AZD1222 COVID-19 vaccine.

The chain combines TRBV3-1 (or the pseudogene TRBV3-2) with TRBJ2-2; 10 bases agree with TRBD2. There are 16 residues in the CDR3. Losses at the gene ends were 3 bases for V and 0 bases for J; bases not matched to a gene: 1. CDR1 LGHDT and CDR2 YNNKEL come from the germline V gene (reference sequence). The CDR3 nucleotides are TGTGCCAGCAGCCATACTAGCGGGACGAACACCGGGGAGCTGTTTTTT. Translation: CASSHTSGTNTGELFF.

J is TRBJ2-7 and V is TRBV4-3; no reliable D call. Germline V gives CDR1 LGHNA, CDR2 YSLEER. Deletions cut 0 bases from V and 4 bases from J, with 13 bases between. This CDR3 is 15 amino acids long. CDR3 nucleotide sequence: TGCGCCAGCAGCCAAGAAGTAGCCAGGAGTTACGAGCAGTACTTC. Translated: CASSQEVARSYEQYF.

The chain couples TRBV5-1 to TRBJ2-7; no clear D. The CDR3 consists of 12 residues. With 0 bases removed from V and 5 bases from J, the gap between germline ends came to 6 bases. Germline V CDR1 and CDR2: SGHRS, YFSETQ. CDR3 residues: CASSLEGNEQYF. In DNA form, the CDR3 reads TGCGCCAGCAGCTTGGAAGGGAACGAGCAGTACTTC.

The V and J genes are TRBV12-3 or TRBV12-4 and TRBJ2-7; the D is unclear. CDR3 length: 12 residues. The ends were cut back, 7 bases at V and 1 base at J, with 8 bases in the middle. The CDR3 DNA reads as TGTGCCAGCACTGGGGTATCCTACGAGCAGTACTTC. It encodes CASTGVSYEQYF.

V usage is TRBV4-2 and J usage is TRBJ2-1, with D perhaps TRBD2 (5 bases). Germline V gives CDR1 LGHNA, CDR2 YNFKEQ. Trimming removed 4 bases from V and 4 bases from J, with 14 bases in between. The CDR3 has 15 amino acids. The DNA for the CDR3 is TGTGCCAGCAGCCCCTCGGAGGCCTCTTACAATGAGCAGTTCTTC. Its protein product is CASSPSEASYNEQFF.

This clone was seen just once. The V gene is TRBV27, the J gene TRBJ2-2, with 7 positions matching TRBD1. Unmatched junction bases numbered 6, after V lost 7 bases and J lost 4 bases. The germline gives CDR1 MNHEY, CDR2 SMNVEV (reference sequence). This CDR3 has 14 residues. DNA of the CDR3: TGTGCCAGCATAAGTGGACAGGCCACCGGGGAGCTGTTTTTT. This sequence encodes CASISGQATGELFF.

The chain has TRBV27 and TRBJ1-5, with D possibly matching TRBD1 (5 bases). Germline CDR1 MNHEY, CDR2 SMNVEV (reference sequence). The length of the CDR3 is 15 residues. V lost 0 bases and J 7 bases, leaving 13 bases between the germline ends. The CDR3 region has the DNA TGTGCCAGCAGTTTATCGTCCAGGGTCGAACAGCCCCAGCATTTT. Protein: CASSLSSRVEQPQHF.

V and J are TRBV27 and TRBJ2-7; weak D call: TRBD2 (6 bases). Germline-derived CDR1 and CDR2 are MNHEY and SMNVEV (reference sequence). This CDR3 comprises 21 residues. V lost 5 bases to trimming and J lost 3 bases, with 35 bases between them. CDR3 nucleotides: TGTGCCAGCAGTCCACCACGACTCGCTGGGGCGGGACCGGTCTCCTACTACGAGCAGTACTTC. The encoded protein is CASSPPRLAGAGPVSYYEQYF.

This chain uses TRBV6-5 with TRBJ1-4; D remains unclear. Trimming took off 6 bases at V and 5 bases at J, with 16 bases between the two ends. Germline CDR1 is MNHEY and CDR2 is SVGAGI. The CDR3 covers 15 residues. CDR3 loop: CASSPQEAGNEKLFF. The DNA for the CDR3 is TGTGCCAGCAGCCCCCAGGAGGCGGGGAATGAAAAACTGTTTTTT.

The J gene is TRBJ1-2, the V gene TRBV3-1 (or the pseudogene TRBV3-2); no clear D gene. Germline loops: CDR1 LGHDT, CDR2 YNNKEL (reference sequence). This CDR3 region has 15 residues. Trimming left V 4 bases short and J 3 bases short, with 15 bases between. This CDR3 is CASSPNPGRHYGYTF. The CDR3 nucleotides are TGTGCCAGCAGCCCTAATCCCGGAAGACACTATGGCTACACCTTC.

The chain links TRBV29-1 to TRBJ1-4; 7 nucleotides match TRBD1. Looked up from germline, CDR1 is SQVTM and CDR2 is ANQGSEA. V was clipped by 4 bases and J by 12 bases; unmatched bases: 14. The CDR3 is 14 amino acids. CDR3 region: CSVGRNRGERELFF. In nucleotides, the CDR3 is TGCAGCGTTGGAAGGAACAGGGGAGAACGGGAACTGTTTTTT.

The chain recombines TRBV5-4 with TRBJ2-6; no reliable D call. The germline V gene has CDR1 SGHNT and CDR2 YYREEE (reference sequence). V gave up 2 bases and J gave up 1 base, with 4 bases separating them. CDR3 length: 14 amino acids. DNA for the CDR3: TGTGCCAGCAGCTTCGAGTCTGGGGCCAACGTCCTGACTTTC. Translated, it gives CASSFESGANVLTF.

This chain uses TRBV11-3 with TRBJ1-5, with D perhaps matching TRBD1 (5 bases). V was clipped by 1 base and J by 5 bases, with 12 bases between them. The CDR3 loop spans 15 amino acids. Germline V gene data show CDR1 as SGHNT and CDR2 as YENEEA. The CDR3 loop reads CASSLGGPGDQPQHF. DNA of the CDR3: TGTGCCAGCAGCTTAGGGGGACCGGGGGATCAGCCCCAGCATTTT.

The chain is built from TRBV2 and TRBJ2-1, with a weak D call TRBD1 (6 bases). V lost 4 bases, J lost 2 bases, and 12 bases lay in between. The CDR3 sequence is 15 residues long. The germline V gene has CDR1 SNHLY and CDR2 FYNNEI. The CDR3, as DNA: TGTGCCAGCAGTGTTGGCAGGGGAGCCTACAATGAGCAGTTCTTC. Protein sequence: CASSVGRGAYNEQFF.

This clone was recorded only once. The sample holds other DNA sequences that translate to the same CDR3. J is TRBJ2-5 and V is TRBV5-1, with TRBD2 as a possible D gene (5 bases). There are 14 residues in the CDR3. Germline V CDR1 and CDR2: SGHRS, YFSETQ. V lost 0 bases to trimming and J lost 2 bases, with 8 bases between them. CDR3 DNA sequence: TGCGCCAGCAGCTTGGGCGGGTTACAAGAGACCCAGTACTTC. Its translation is CASSLGGLQETQYF.

The CDR3 protein is CASSLGQLSGNTIYF. The CDR3 bases are TGTGCCAGCAGCTTGGGGCAGCTCTCTGGAAACACCATATATTTT. V gene TRBV5-5 combines with J gene TRBJ1-3; D gene ambiguous. Trimming pared 0 bases from V and 0 bases from J, leaving 7 bases between. The CDR3 totals 15 residues. Germline V gene lookup returns CDR1 SGHKS and CDR2 YYEKEE (reference sequence). Together with reference TRBV5-5 and TRBJ1-3, the CDR3 gives the full variable domain: DAGVTQSPTHLIKTRGQQVTLRCSPISGHKSVSWYQQVLGQGPQFIFQYYEKEERGRGNFPDRFSARQFPNYSSELNVNALLLGDSALYLCASSLGQLSGNTIYFGEGSWLTVV.

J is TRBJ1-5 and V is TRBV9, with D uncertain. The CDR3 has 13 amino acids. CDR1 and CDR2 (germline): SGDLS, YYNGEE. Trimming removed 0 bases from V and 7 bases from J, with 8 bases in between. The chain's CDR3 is CASSVGKEQPQHF. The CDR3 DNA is TGTGCCAGCAGCGTAGGGAAGGAGCAGCCCCAGCATTTT.

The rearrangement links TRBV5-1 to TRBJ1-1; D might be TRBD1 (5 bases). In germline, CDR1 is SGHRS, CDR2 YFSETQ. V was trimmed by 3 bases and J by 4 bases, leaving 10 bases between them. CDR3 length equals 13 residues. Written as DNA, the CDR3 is TGCGCCAGCAGCTACCTGGGGGGCACTGAAGCTTTCTTT. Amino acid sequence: CASSYLGGTEAFF.

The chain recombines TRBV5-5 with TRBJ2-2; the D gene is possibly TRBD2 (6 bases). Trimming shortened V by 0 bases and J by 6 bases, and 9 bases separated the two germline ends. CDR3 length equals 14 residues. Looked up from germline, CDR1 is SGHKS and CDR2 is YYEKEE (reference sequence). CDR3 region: CASSLVGGAGELFF. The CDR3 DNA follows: TGTGCCAGCAGCTTGGTGGGAGGCGCCGGGGAGCTGTTTTTT.